The rows below give T cell receptor beta chains drawn from one sample of a study of beta chain features in type 1 diabetes. The method was immunoSEQ multiplex PCR; TCRdb's version includes in-frame clones alone and lacks a portion of them. The table lists a few hundred thousand clones, more than 13% of them singletons, with approximately 0.015% in the top ten. Sequenced sample: naive CD4+ T cells from blood. These receptors all stem from a man aged 30 to 45 with type 1 diabetes. Each CDR3 is given with its conserved first and last residue. D genes are given only for firm matches. Size is omitted from some rows. Given values are once, few, many or a class for expanded clones.

TRBJ2-1,few,TRBD2,TRBV4-1,TGCGCCAGCAGCCCCACTAGCGGGAGGTCCAGCGAGCAGTTCTTC,CASSPTSGRSSEQFF
TRBJ1-2,few,NA,TRBV2,TGTGCCAGCAGAACCGCGGGAGTCTATGGCTACACCTTC,CASRTAGVYGYTF
TRBJ2-7,NA,TRBD2,TRBV5-1,TGCGCCAGCAGCTTATGGACTAGCGGGAGATACGAGCAGTACTTC,CASSLWTSGRYEQYF
TRBJ2-1,NA,NA,TRBV18,TGTGCCAGCTCACCGGCCCCGCCCAGCGATGAGCAGTTCTTC,CASSPAPPSDEQFF
TRBJ1-1,few,NA,TRBV30,TGTGCATCCTACAGGGTGAACACTGAAGCTTTCTTT,CASYRVNTEAFF
TRBJ1-1,few,NA,TRBV18,TGTGCCAGCTCACCAAATCCGGACACTGAAGCTTTCTTT,CASSPNPDTEAFF
TRBJ2-1,few,NA,TRBV7-2,TGTGCCAGCAGCTTAGCACTAGCACGCTACAATGAGCAGTTCTTC,CASSLALARYNEQFF
TRBJ2-2,few,TRBD1,TRBV29-1,TGCAGCGTTGGAGGGACAGGGGGTACCGGGGAGCTGTTTTTT,CSVGGTGGTGELFF
TRBJ2-6,NA,TRBD1,TRBV7-9,TGTGCCAGCAGGGGGACAGCCTTGTTCTCTGGGGCCAACGTCCTGACTTTC,CASRGTALFSGANVLTF
TRBJ1-2,few,NA,TRBV6-1,TGTGCCACCTGGGGGGGTAATGGCTACACCTTC,CATWGGNGYTF
TRBJ1-5,NA,NA,TRBV18,TGTGCCAGCTCACCAGGGGAGTCGGAGCCCCAGCATTTT,CASSPGESEPQHF
TRBJ2-1,few,NA,TRBV5-6,TGTGCCAGCAGCTTGGACTCTTACGCTGGGCAGTTCTTC,CASSLDSYAGQFF
TRBJ2-5,few,TRBD2,TRBV4-1,TGCGCCAGCAGCCGAGATGGCGGGACTAGCGCTAGGATGAGAGAGACCCAGTACTTC,CASSRDGGTSARMRETQYF
TRBJ2-1,few,TRBD2,TRBV7-3,TGTGCCAGCAGCGCTGGGACTAGCGATTACAATGAGCAGTTCTTC,CASSAGTSDYNEQFF
TRBJ2-3,few,NA,TRBV11-2,TGTGCCAGCAGCTCCAGCGGGCCTACTACAGATACGCAGTATTTT,CASSSSGPTTDTQYF
TRBJ2-3,few,NA,TRBV23-1,TGCGCCAGCGGCCAAAAATTGGTTGTCCAGGGTAGCACAGATACGCAGTATTTT,CASGQKLVVQGSTDTQYF
TRBJ1-1,few,NA,TRBV7-3,TGTGCCAGCAGCTTAACCGCGGGAAAGGCCACTGAAGCTTTCTTT,CASSLTAGKATEAFF
TRBJ1-1,NA,NA,TRBV18,TGTGCCAGCTCACCCCGGGAGAACACTGAAGCTTTCTTT,CASSPRENTEAFF
TRBJ2-1,NA,NA,TRBV7-9,TGTGCCAGCAGCCCACAGGACTATCATTACAATGAGCAGTTCTTC,CASSPQDYHYNEQFF
TRBJ2-5,NA,TRBD2,TRBV5-1,TGCGCCAGCAGGAGCGGGAGAATGGCCGAGACCCAGTACTTC,CASRSGRMAETQYF
TRBJ2-5,NA,TRBD2,TRBV5-1,TGCGCCAGCAGCTTGGCGACTAGCGGGAGGGCCCAGTACTTC,CASSLATSGRAQYF
TRBJ2-7,few,TRBD1,TRBV6-6,TGTGCCAGCACCCAAGACAGGGGGAGCTCCTACGAGCAGTACTTC,CASTQDRGSSYEQYF
TRBJ1-1,few,NA,TRBV29-1,TGCAGCGTTGTCTGGGGGGGCGCGGTAAAAGCTTTCTTT,CSVVWGGAVKAFF
TRBJ2-7,NA,NA,TRBV30,TGTGCCTGGAGTGTATTCCCCAACGAGCAGTACTTC,CAWSVFPNEQYF
TRBJ2-1,few,TRBD2,TRBV6-6,TGTGCCAGCACCCCCCGGCTAGCGGGGGGAAATGAGCAGTTCTTC,CASTPRLAGGNEQFF
TRBJ2-1,NA,TRBD2,TRBV15,TGTGCCACGACCCTAGCGGGAGGGGATGAGCAGTTCTTC,CATTLAGGDEQFF
TRBJ1-2,NA,NA,TRBV7-9,TGTGCCAGCAGCTTGGGACATACCTTAAACTATGGCTACACCTTC,CASSLGHTLNYGYTF
TRBJ2-1,NA,TRBD1,TRBV5-5,TGTGCCAGCAGGTTCGGGACAGTGGGATGGTCGATCTTC,CASRFGTVGWSIF
TRBJ2-7,NA,NA,TRBV6-6,TGTGCCAGCAGTTTAGCGCCGCAAAGCTCCTACGAGCAGTACTTC,CASSLAPQSSYEQYF
TRBJ2-1,NA,TRBD2,TRBV4-1,TGCGCCAGCAGCCTAACTAGCGGGAGTTCTCGGAATGAGCAGTTCTTC,CASSLTSGSSRNEQFF
TRBJ1-4,NA,NA,TRBV18,TGTGCCAGCTCAACATCGATTACAGGGGAAAAACTGTTTTTT,CASSTSITGEKLFF